The entry that follows covers one T cell receptor (beta chain) sequence. The CDR3 sequence is 15 residues long. The V gene lost 2 bases and the J gene lost 1 base, with 10 bases spanning the gap. Germline V gene data show CDR1 as SGHKS and CDR2 as YYEKEE (reference sequence). TCRdb used MiXCR to reprocess the RT-PCR reads, holding one entry per CDR3 protein. Of some 880,000 distinct CDR3 sequences in the sample, roughly 18% were seen once. The data originate from a study of patients and donors after allogeneic stem cell transplantation. The clonotype was recovered from a human donor who was either an allogeneic HSCT recipient or a stem cell or donor lymphocyte infusion donor (not recorded which). It is not recorded whose cells these are; they may come from a transplant donor. The specimen was blood, either unsorted or a sorted T cell fraction (not recorded which). The chain couples TRBV5-5 to TRBJ1-5; D unclear. The chain's CDR3 is CASSLASTSNQPQHF. CDR3 coding DNA: TGTGCCAGCAGCTTAGCCAGTACCAGCAATCAGCCCCAGCATTTT.